A selection of T cell receptor beta chains follows, all from one sample in a study of shared T cell receptors in the human thymus. TCRdb's table, derived via immunoSEQ multiplex PCR, lists solely in-frame clones and lacks some. The data hold 550,000 to 800,000 clones, with 70% to 90% observed a single time. These same data were also listed under a study on human thymus T cells.

Sequencing was performed on thymocytes. Receptor source: a girl under two years old with a congenital heart defect. Both conserved end residues are part of each CDR3. D genes are given only for firm matches. The listing skips clone size in some rows; elsewhere it reads once, few, many or a size class.

j_call	clone_size	d_call	v_call	cdr3_nt	cdr3_aa
TRBJ2-7	-	TRBD1	TRBV6-1	TGTGCCAGCAGTGGGGACAGGGACCTTGGGTACGAGCAGTACTTC	CASSGDRDLGYEQYF
TRBJ2-1	-	TRBD1	TRBV6-6	TGTGCCAGCAGACCCCCGACAGGGTTGAAGGGTGAGCAGTTCTTC	CASRPPTGLKGEQFF
TRBJ2-5	-	-	TRBV6-5	TGTGCCAGCAGTTACTCAGTGACACATCAAGAGACCCAGTACTTC	CASSYSVTHQETQYF
TRBJ2-7	-	-	TRBV27	TGTGCCAGCAGTTTTACCGCCCCAGAACAGGGCGCATCCTACGAGCAGTACTTC	CASSFTAPEQGASYEQYF
TRBJ2-4	-	-	TRBV25-1	TGTGCCAGCAGACCCAAACTAGCCAAAAACATTCAGTACTTC	CASRPKLAKNIQYF
TRBJ1-4	-	-	TRBV4-3	TGCGCCAGCAGCCAAGTGACGAAGGAGGAGACTAATGAAAAACTGTTTTTT	CASSQVTKEETNEKLFF
TRBJ1-2	once	-	TRBV27	TGTGCCAGCAGTTTAGTCTGGGGCCTATATGGCTACACCTTC	CASSLVWGLYGYTF
TRBJ2-2	-	-	TRBV9	TGTGCCAGCAGCGTAAGTGAAAGACCAGACAATCGACAAAGAAACACCGGGGAGCTGTTTTTT	CASSVSERPDNRQRNTGELFF
TRBJ1-1	-	TRBD1	TRBV5-4	TGTGCCAGCAGCTTGGTGGGACAGGGTAACACTGAAGCTTTCTTT	CASSLVGQGNTEAFF
TRBJ2-5	-	TRBD2	TRBV6-5	TGTGCCAGCAGTTTATCTAGCGGGAGACGCCAAGAGACCCAGTACTTC	CASSLSSGRRQETQYF
TRBJ2-7	-	TRBD1	TRBV27	TGTGCCAGCAGTCCCGGGACAGCCAAAATGGAGGATTACGAGCAGTACTTC	CASSPGTAKMEDYEQYF
TRBJ2-3	-	-	TRBV28	TGTGCCAGCAGTTTTTCACCCCGAGAGTCGGGCACAGATACGCAGTATTTT	CASSFSPRESGTDTQYF
TRBJ2-7	once	-	TRBV6-6	TGTGCCAGCGCTGTGGAGGGTTTGTGTAGGTACGAGCAGTACTTC	CASAVEGLCRYEQYF
TRBJ1-2	-	TRBD1	TRBV28	TGTGCCAGCAGTCCGGGACAGAGAATCTATGGCTACACCTTC	CASSPGQRIYGYTF
TRBJ2-2	-	-	TRBV5-1	TGCGCCAGCAGGTCCGAGGGTCCGAACACCGGGGAGCTGTTTTTT	CASRSEGPNTGELFF
TRBJ1-2	-	-	TRBV5-4	TGTGCCAGCAGCTTGGAACAGGGCGGCTATGGCTACACCTTC	CASSLEQGGYGYTF
TRBJ2-5	-	TRBD2	TRBV9	TGTGCCAGCAGCATTAGAGCGGGGGAAGAGACCCAGTACTTC	CASSIRAGEETQYF
TRBJ2-7	-	TRBD1	TRBV28	TGTGCCAGCCGACAAGGGACAGGGTACGAGCAGTACTTC	CASRQGTGYEQYF
TRBJ2-1	-	-	TRBV10-2	TGCGCCAGCCAGAGGAGTTCGAATGAGCAGTTCTTC	CASQRSSNEQFF
TRBJ2-3	-	-	TRBV5-4	TGTGCCAGCACCGGCCGGGGACACCGTGCGACTCCCACAGATACGCAGTATTTT	CASTGRGHRATPTDTQYF
TRBJ2-1	-	-	TRBV6-5	TGTGCCAGCAGAGGGGAATCCTACAATGAGCAGTTCTTC	CASRGESYNEQFF
TRBJ1-6	once	-	TRBV6-4	TGTGCCAGCAGTGAAGCGGGCGGGAGCAGGGGTAATTCACCCCTCCACTTT	CASSEAGGSRGNSPLHF
TRBJ1-1	-	-	TRBV6-5	TGTGCCAGCAGTTACGGAGACCGGAGATTGAACACTGAAGCTTTCTTT	CASSYGDRRLNTEAFF
TRBJ2-7	-	-	TRBV5-6	TGTGCCAGCACCAGCCATCGGGGGACGACCTACGAGCAGTACTTC	CASTSHRGTTYEQYF
TRBJ2-7	-	TRBD1	TRBV5-1	TGCGCCAGCAGCCACCGACGGACAGGGCCCTACGAGCAGTACTTC	CASSHRRTGPYEQYF
TRBJ2-1	once	-	TRBV7-4	TGTGCCAGCAGCCCAACTATGGGGCAGTACAATGAGCAGTTCTTC	CASSPTMGQYNEQFF
TRBJ2-2	few	-	TRBV27	TGTGCCAGCAGTCCGGACACAAACACCGGGGAGCTGTTTTTT	CASSPDTNTGELFF
TRBJ2-2	-	TRBD2	TRBV15	TGTGCCACCAGCAGAGATGGTGGCGGGGGGGCCGAAAAACACACCGGGGAGCTGTTTTTT	CATSRDGGGGAEKHTGELFF